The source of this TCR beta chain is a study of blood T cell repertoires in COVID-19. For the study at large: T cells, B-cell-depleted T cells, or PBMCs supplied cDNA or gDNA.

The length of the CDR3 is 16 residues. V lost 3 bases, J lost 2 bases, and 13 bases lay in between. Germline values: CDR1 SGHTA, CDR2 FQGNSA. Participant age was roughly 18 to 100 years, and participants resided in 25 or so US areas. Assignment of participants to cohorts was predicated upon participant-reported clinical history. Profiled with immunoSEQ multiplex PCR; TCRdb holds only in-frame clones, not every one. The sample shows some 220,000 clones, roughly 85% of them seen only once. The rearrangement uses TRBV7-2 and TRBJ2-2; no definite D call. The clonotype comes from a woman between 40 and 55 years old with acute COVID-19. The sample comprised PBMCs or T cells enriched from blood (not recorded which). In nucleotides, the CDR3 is TGTGCCAGCAGCTTTTTTTCGACAATAAACACCGGGGAGCTGTTTTTT. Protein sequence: CASSFFSTINTGELFF.